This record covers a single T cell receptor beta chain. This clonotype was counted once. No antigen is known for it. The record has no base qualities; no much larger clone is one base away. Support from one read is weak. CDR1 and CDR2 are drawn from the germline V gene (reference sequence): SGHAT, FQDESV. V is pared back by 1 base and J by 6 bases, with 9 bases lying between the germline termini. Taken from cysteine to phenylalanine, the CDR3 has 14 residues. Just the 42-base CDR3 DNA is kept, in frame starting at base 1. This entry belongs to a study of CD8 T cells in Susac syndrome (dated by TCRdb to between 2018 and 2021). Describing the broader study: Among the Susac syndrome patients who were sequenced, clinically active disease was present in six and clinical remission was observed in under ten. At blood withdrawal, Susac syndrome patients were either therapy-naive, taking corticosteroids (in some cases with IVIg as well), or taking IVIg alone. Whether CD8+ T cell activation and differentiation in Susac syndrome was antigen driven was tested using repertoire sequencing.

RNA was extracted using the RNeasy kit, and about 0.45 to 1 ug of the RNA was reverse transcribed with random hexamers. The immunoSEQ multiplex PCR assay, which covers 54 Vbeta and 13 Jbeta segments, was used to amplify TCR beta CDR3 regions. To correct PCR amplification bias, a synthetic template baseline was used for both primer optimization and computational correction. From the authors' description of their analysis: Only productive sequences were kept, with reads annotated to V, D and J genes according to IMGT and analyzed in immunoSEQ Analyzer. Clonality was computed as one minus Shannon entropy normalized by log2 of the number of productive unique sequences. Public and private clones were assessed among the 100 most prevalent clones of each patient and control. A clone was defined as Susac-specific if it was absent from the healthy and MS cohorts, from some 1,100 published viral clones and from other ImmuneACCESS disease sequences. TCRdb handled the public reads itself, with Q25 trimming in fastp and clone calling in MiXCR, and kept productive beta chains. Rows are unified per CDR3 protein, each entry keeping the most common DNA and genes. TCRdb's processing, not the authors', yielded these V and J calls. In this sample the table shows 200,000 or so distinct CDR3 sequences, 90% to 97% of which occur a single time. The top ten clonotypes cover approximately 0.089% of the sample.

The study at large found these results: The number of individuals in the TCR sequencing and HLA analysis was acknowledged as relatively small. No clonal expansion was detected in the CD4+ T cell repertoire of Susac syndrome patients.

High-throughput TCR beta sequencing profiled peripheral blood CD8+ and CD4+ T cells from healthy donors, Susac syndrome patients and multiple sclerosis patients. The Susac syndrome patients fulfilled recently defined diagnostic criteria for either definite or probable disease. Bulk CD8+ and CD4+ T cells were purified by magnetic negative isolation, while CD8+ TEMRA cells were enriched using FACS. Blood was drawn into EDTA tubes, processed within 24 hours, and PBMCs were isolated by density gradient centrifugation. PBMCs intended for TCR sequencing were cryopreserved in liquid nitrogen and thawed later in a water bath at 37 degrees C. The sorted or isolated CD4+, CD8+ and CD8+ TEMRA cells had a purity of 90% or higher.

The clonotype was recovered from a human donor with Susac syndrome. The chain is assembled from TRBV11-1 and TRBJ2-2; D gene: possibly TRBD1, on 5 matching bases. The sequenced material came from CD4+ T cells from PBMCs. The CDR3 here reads CASSLVRAAGELFF. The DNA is TGTGCCAGCAGCTTAGTCAGGGCTGCCGGGGAGCTGTTTTTT.